This TCR beta chain emerged from a study of low-dose radiotherapy and immunotherapy resistance in tumors. The overall study: Intravenous nivolumab 240 mg every two weeks plus ipilimumab 1 mg/kg every six weeks was given to patients. With cycle 1 day 1 as the start, patients took oral aspirin 300 mg daily for four cycles.

With TRAV- and TRBV-specific primers, first-strand cDNA was made, covering the alpha and beta chains. With a V-primer adapter and a constant-region primer, TCRs were amplified for approximately 20 PCR cycles. A single record per CDR3 protein comes from TCRdb applying MiXCR to the reads. The table records tens of thousands of distinct CDR3 sequences, around 31% of them present only once. Time point: before trial treatment. The study gave donors nivolumab, ipilimumab, aspirin, low-dose cyclophosphamide and low-dose radiotherapy. Germline V gives CDR1 ENHRY, CDR2 SYGVKD. CDR3 size: 12 residues. Note on this clonotype: A much larger clone lies one base from this, so it may be a read error.

The chain is built from TRBV10-3 and TRBJ2-3, with 10 nucleotides matching TRBD1. This receptor was taken from a female donor with ovarian cancer. The sample here was PBMCs, taken before treatment. The CDR3 reads CATWTGGDTQNF. In DNA, the CDR3 is TGTGCCACCTGGACAGGGGGAGATACGCAGAATTTT.